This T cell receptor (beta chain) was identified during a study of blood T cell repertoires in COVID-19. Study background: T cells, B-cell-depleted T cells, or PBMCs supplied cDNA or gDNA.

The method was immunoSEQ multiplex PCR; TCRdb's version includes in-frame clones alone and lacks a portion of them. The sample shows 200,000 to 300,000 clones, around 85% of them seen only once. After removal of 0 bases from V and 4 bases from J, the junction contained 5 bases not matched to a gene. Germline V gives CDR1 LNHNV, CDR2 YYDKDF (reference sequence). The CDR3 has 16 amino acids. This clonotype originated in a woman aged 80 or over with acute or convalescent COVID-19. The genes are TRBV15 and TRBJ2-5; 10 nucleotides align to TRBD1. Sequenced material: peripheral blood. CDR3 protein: CATSRDKTGGRETQYF. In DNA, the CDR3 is TGTGCCACCAGCAGAGATAAGACAGGGGGCAGAGAGACCCAGTACTTC.